This T cell receptor beta chain appears in the sequencing data of a study of CD8+ T cells in alopecia areata. As for the study in general: Each of the treated patients was given oral tofacitinib, 5 to 10 mg twice daily, for moderate-to-severe alopecia areata.

The sample's treatment: oral pan-JAK inhibitor, 5-10 mg twice daily. It was from alopecia areata patients that lesional scalp punch biopsies and peripheral blood were collected. CD4+ and CD8+ T cells were sorted from PBMCs. Turning to this clone: The antigen is not known.

Extracted RNA was reverse transcribed, and the resulting cDNA served as sequencing template. The assay was immunoSEQ multiplex PCR, and TCRdb's table has in-frame clones only and misses some. The sample contains about 250,000 clones, around three fifths of which appear only once. Study results and limitations: Scalp clonality, along with expanded CD8+ clones among the top 100, was significantly decreased by tofacitinib.

Germline loops: CDR1 MNHEY, CDR2 SVGAGI. V lost 0 bases and J 2 bases, leaving 7 bases between the germline ends. The CDR3 is made up of 14 amino acids. This specimen consisted of CD4+ T cells sorted from blood, obtained at week 52, from a patient treated with tofacitinib. This receptor was identified in a human donor with alopecia areata. The chain employs TRBV6-5 and TRBJ2-5; maybe TRBD2 (6 bases). CDR3 in amino acids: CASSYSLAQETQYF. CDR3 coding DNA: TGTGCCAGCAGTTACTCACTAGCTCAAGAGACCCAGTACTTC.